This TCR beta chain was recorded in a study of T cells in Graves' hyperthyroidism and ophthalmopathy. Study overall: Upon initial diagnosis and before any treatment, peripheral blood was collected.

The investigators amplified TCR beta CDR3 regions from RNA transcripts. In the first-round RT-PCR of the TCR CDR3, the HTBI primer set was used. TCRdb re-called the multiplex PCR reads with MiXCR, one entry per CDR3 protein. The data contain hundreds of thousands of distinct CDR3 sequences, 13% to 15% of them seen just once; the ten biggest clones take up under 25%. In germline, CDR1 is MNHEY, CDR2 SMNVEV (reference sequence). The CDR3 runs to 11 residues. The germline V and J ends were trimmed by 11 bases and 3 bases, with 11 bases remaining between them. V usage is TRBV27 and J usage is TRBJ2-7; D might be TRBD2 (5 bases). Specimen: blood. This clonotype was sampled from a woman in her sixties with Graves' ophthalmopathy. The CDR3, as DNA: TGTGCCGCAGGTAGCGTCTACGAGCAGTACTTC. It is translated as CAAGSVYEQYF.